One sample yielded the 27 T cell receptor beta chains listed below, sequenced in a study of B cell selection in AIRE deficiency. Assay: immunoSEQ multiplex PCR; the TCRdb copy retains only in-frame clones and omits some. The table has roughly 25,000 clones, roughly 97% seen once. The sorted conventional CD4 T cells were gated as CD4+CD127+. The material sequenced was CD4+CD127+ conventional T cells sorted from PBMCs. The receptors were sampled from a human donor in good health.

The chain uses TRBV9 and TRBJ2-1; TRBD2 matches at 8 bases. V lost 3 bases to trimming and J lost 14 bases; unmatched junction nucleotides: 10. CDR3 length: 13 amino acids. The germline gives CDR1 SGDLS, CDR2 YYNGEE. CDR3: CASSGLESGRKFF. CDR3 in DNA: TGTGCCAGCAGCGGCCTAGAGAGCGGGAGAAAGTTCTTC.

The V and J genes are TRBV5-1 and TRBJ2-7, with 7 bases aligning to TRBD2. V shed 2 bases and J 3 bases; nucleotides not matched to a gene: 5. Germline V gene data show CDR1 as SGHRS and CDR2 as YFSETQ. This CDR3 has 14 residues. DNA for the CDR3: TGCGCCAGCAGCTTAGGGACTACGGACTACGAGCAGTACTTC. The encoded protein is CASSLGTTDYEQYF.

This clone was recorded once. V usage is TRBV18 and J usage is TRBJ2-7; 10 positions agree with TRBD2. Losses at the gene ends were 3 bases for V and 7 bases for J; bases not matched to a gene: 6. Germline V lookup: CDR1 KGHSH, CDR2 LQKENI. CDR3 length equals 14 residues. The CDR3 loop reads CASSPPGLAWEQYF. The CDR3 DNA reads as TGTGCCAGCTCACCCCCGGGACTAGCGTGGGAGCAGTACTTC. The variable domain in full, with the rest retrieved from reference TRBV18 and TRBJ2-7, is NAGVMQNPRHLVRRRGQEARLRCSPMKGHSHVYWYRQLPEEGLKFMVYLQKENIIDESGMPKERFSAEFPKEGPSILRIQQVVRGDSAAYFCASSPPGLAWEQYFGPGTRLTVT.

Here the CDR3 DNA reads TGTGCCAGCAGCTTCCCTGACAGGGGGGACGGGGAGCTGTTTTTT. Encoded protein: CASSFPDRGDGELFF. The chain couples TRBV5-4 to TRBJ2-2; TRBD1 matches at 9 bases. The trim removed 2 bases at V and 7 bases at J, leaving 6 bases unmatched. Germline CDR1 reads SGHNT; CDR2 reads YYREEE (reference sequence). This CDR3 is built from 15 residues.

This chain links TRBV5-1 with TRBJ2-5, with TRBD2 matching 10 bases. CDR1 SGHRS and CDR2 YFSETQ come from the germline V gene. V gave up 0 bases and J gave up 5 bases; unmatched junction bases: 10. The CDR3 loop spans 17 amino acids. The DNA for the CDR3 is TGCGCCAGCAGCTTGGTGCCCCTCCAAGCGGGAGGGGAGACCCAGTACTTC. Its translation: CASSLVPLQAGGETQYF.

V and J are TRBV11-2 and TRBJ1-2, with TRBD1 matching over 8 bases. Germline CDR1 and CDR2: SGHAT and FQNNGV. J lost 4 bases, V lost 5 bases, and 9 bases had no gene match. The CDR3 consists of 15 residues. CDR3 nucleotide sequence: TGTGCCAGCAGCAACCGACAGGGGTTCCTCTATGGCTACACCTTC. Its protein product is CASSNRQGFLYGYTF.

The CDR3 is CASSLDAGGRVGAFF. For the CDR3, the DNA is TGTGCCAGCAGCTTAGATGCAGGAGGACGAGTAGGAGCTTTCTTT. The chain recombines TRBV11-2 with TRBJ1-1; D ambiguous. This CDR3 has 15 amino acids. Germline V gene sequence: CDR1 SGHAT, CDR2 FQNNGV. V gave up 0 bases and J gave up 10 bases, with 18 bases separating them.

The chain is built from TRBV6-4 and TRBJ2-7, with D uncertain. Germline V lookup: CDR1 MRHNA, CDR2 SNTAGT. The CDR3 has 12 amino acids. The V end lost 3 bases, the J end lost 3 bases, and 6 bases lay between the germline ends. The CDR3 spells CASSEWVYEQYF. The DNA of the CDR3 is TGTGCCAGCAGTGAGTGGGTCTACGAGCAGTACTTC.

The chain recombines TRBV15 with TRBJ1-4, with D possibly TRBD1 on 6 matching bases. Between the trimmed V and J ends, which lost 5 bases and 13 bases, there was a span of 23 bases. Germline CDR1 reads LNHNV; CDR2 reads YYDKDF (reference sequence). CDR3 length: 15 amino acids. CDR3 residues: CATSLGWGPSYRLFF. DNA of the CDR3: TGTGCCACCAGCCTTGGTTGGGGGCCAAGCTATCGACTGTTTTTT.

This clone was detected only once. This chain links TRBV4-3 with TRBJ1-2, with no clear D. Trimming shortened V by 0 bases and J by 5 bases, and 10 bases separated the two germline ends. CDR1 is LGHNA and CDR2 is YSLEER in the germline V gene. The CDR3 runs to 14 residues. The CDR3 loop is CASSQERTGYGYTF. The DNA for the CDR3 is TGCGCCAGCAGCCAAGAGCGGACGGGATATGGCTACACCTTC.

This chain joins TRBV5-1 and TRBJ2-1, with 7 positions matching TRBD2. The CDR3 has 15 residues. Germline V gives CDR1 SGHRS, CDR2 YFSETQ. With V trimmed by 3 bases and J by 7 bases, 10 bases remained unmatched. CDR3 in DNA: TGCGCCAGCAGCTGGGCCGGGGGGAGGGCGAATGAGCAGTTCTTC. Translated, it gives CASSWAGGRANEQFF.

This chain joins TRBV19 and TRBJ1-1; D unclear. CDR1 LNHDA and CDR2 SQIVND come from the germline V gene (reference sequence). V was shortened by 1 base and J by 0 bases, with 6 bases between the two germline ends. The CDR3 covers 14 residues. CDR3: CASSIARLNTEAFF. CDR3 bases: TGTGCCAGTAGTATAGCTCGGCTGAACACTGAAGCTTTCTTT.

V and J are TRBV10-3 and TRBJ2-5; 8 bases are shared with TRBD2. There are 16 residues in the CDR3. V shed 6 bases, J shed 3 bases, and the junction held 12 bases outside the gene matches. Germline V CDR1 and CDR2: ENHRY, SYGVKD. CDR3 nucleotides: TGTGCCATCAGGGCCGATGGGACTAGAGAGAAAGAGACCCAGTACTTC. It yields the protein CAIRADGTREKETQYF.

The chain employs TRBV19 and TRBJ2-7, with D possibly matching TRBD1 (5 bases). The CDR3 has 15 residues. Germline CDR1 is LNHDA and CDR2 is SQIVND (reference sequence). Trimming took 3 bases from V and 3 from J, leaving 15 bases between them. The CDR3, as DNA: TGTGCCAGTAGTATCACCGGCAGGGCTGGCTACGAGCAGTACTTC. It is translated as CASSITGRAGYEQYF.

V is TRBV5-4 and J is TRBJ2-5; D might be TRBD2 (5 bases). The length of the CDR3 is 10 residues. Germline-derived CDR1 and CDR2 are SGHNT and YYREEE (reference sequence). The CDR3 nucleotides are TGTTACGGGATTCAAGAGACCCAGTACTTC. Translated, it gives CYGIQETQYF.

The rearrangement links TRBV5-5 to TRBJ1-2, with TRBD1 as a possible D gene (6 bases). Trimming left V 0 bases short and J 4 bases short, with 10 bases between. Germline CDR1 SGHKS, CDR2 YYEKEE (reference sequence). CDR3 length equals 14 residues. In DNA, the CDR3 is TGTGCCAGCAGCTTGGACGGCAGGGGCTATGGCTACACCTTC. Its translation: CASSLDGRGYGYTF.

The rearrangement joins TRBV6-5 to TRBJ2-2; D is ambiguous. The CDR3 is 16 amino acids. The ends were cut back, 2 bases at V and 4 bases at J, with 14 bases in the middle. CDR1 and CDR2 from the germline V gene are MNHEY and SVGAGI. The CDR3 loop is CASSYGRQASTGELFF. CDR3 DNA sequence: TGTGCCAGCAGTTACGGTCGGCAAGCCTCCACCGGGGAGCTGTTTTTT.

The chain combines TRBV5-1 with TRBJ1-6; 7 positions match TRBD1. Unmatched junction bases numbered 7, after V lost 0 bases and J lost 10 bases. The CDR3 loop spans 15 amino acids. The germline gives CDR1 SGHRS, CDR2 YFSETQ. The CDR3 is CASSLATGADSPLHF. For the CDR3, the DNA is TGCGCCAGCAGCTTGGCTACAGGGGCAGACTCACCCCTCCACTTT. The full variable domain, its missing parts supplied by reference TRBV5-1 and TRBJ1-6, is KAGVTQTPRYLIKTRGQQVTLSCSPISGHRSVSWYQQTPGQGLQFLFEYFSETQRNKGNFPGRFSGRQFSNSRSEMNVSTLELGDSALYLCASSLATGADSPLHFGNGTRLTVT.

The chain links TRBV19 to TRBJ2-5; 10 nucleotides match TRBD2. CDR1 is LNHDA, CDR2 SQIVND, per germline (reference sequence). The CDR3 has 16 amino acids. Germline trimming cut 2 bases from V and 2 bases from J; bases unmatched to any gene: 5. CDR3 nucleotide sequence: TGTGCCAGTAGTATAAGGGGACTAGCGATTCAAGAGACCCAGTACTTC. Translation: CASSIRGLAIQETQYF.

The chain carries TRBV5-1 and TRBJ1-4, with a possible D match to TRBD1 (6 bases). Germline V gene sequence: CDR1 SGHRS, CDR2 YFSETQ. Trimming shortened V by 3 bases and J by 5 bases, and 17 bases separated the two germline ends. The CDR3 length is 16 residues. This chain's CDR3 is CASSSTGSGGNEKLFF. Written as DNA, the CDR3 is TGCGCCAGCAGCTCTACAGGGTCAGGTGGAAATGAAAAACTGTTTTTT.

This clone was recorded only once. The gene calls are TRBV5-1 and TRBJ2-7; 9 positions match TRBD2. V trimming: 9 bases; J trimming: 2 bases; junction bases outside the gene matches: 6. CDR1 is SGHRS, CDR2 YFSETQ, per germline. This CDR3 is 13 amino acids long. In DNA, the CDR3 is TGCGCCACCCCAGCGGGAGGCCCCTACGAGCAGTACTTC. Protein sequence: CATPAGGPYEQYF. Looking up the rest from reference TRBV5-1 and TRBJ2-7 gives the full variable domain: KAGVTQTPRYLIKTRGQQVTLSCSPISGHRSVSWYQQTPGQGLQFLFEYFSETQRNKGNFPGRFSGRQFSNSRSEMNVSTLELGDSALYLCATPAGGPYEQYFGPGTRLTVT.

This chain joins TRBV19 and TRBJ2-5; D is perhaps TRBD1 or TRBD2 (5 bases each). V lost 3 bases to trimming and J lost 0 bases, with 14 bases between them. Germline V lookup: CDR1 LNHDA, CDR2 SQIVND (reference sequence). The CDR3 has 16 residues. This CDR3 is CASSMSRAGNQETQYF. CDR3 DNA: TGTGCCAGTAGTATGAGCAGGGCCGGGAACCAAGAGACCCAGTACTTC.

The genes are TRBV28 and TRBJ2-7, with D perhaps matching TRBD2 (5 bases). The germline gives CDR1 MDHEN, CDR2 SYDVKM. The length of the CDR3 is 15 residues. Trimming pared 3 bases from V and 4 bases from J, leaving 16 bases between. The CDR3 DNA follows: TGTGCCAGCAGTTTCCGGAGGCAGAAAACTTACGAGCAGTACTTC. Translating it yields CASSFRRQKTYEQYF.

Details on this clone: The same CDR3 also results from other DNA sequences found in this sample. V is TRBV5-1 and J is TRBJ2-3, with 7 bases that match TRBD2. The CDR3 totals 15 residues. V dropped 6 bases and J dropped 5; count of bases not matched to a gene: 12. Germline CDR1 reads SGHRS; CDR2 reads YFSETQ. CDR3: CASTASGREKDTQYF. In DNA, the CDR3 is TGCGCCAGCACCGCTAGTGGGAGGGAAAAAGATACGCAGTATTTT.

The chain recombines TRBV18 with TRBJ2-4; TRBD1 aligns across 8 bases. This CDR3 spans 15 amino acids. Germline V gives CDR1 KGHSH, CDR2 LQKENI. The V gene end was trimmed by 6 bases and the J gene end by 6 bases; junction bases not matched to a gene: 10. The chain's CDR3 is CASSMTGDAVNIQYF. The CDR3 DNA is TGTGCCAGCTCGATGACAGGGGACGCGGTAAACATTCAGTACTTC.

The rearrangement uses TRBV6-5 and TRBJ2-7; the match to TRBD2 covers 13 bases. V was clipped by 5 bases and J by 7 bases; unmatched bases: 5. Germline CDR1 MNHEY, CDR2 SVGAGI. This CDR3 contains 14 residues. The CDR3 bases are TGTGCCAGCAGTGGGACTAGCGGGAAGAGGGAGCAGTACTTC. This codes for CASSGTSGKREQYF.

This clone appeared a single time. This sequence joins TRBV28 and TRBJ2-7, with D possibly TRBD1 on 6 matching bases. In germline, CDR1 is MDHEN, CDR2 SYDVKM. The CDR3 length is 14 residues. The V gene lost 5 bases and the J gene lost 1 base, with 12 bases spanning the gap. CDR3 sequence: CASSPTGQSYEQYF. The DNA for the CDR3 is TGTGCCAGCAGTCCGACAGGACAATCCTACGAGCAGTACTTC.